These 21 T cell receptor beta chains share one sample of origin, sequenced in a study of blood T cell repertoires in COVID-19. Data came from immunoSEQ multiplex PCR; TCRdb stores just in-frame clones and leaves some out. There are over 150,000 clones in the sample; 80% to 85% occur only once, and more than 7.5% lies in the top ten. Sequenced input: peripheral blood. Receptors originate from a woman between 65 and 79 years old with COVID-19, enrolled during active disease.

The CDR3 bases are TGTGCCAGCAGCCAGACTAGCGGGAGTTTCAATGAGCAGTTCTTC. Translating it yields CASSQTSGSFNEQFF. The J gene is TRBJ2-1, the V gene TRBV3-1 (or the pseudogene TRBV3-2); 12 nucleotides line up with TRBD2. The CDR3 is made up of 15 amino acids. CDR1 and CDR2 from the germline V gene are LGHDT and YNNKEL (reference sequence). V dropped 3 bases and J dropped 6; count of bases not matched to a gene: 3.

The chain is built from TRBV29-1 and TRBJ2-1; 13 bases are shared with TRBD2. Trimming removed 7 bases from V and 8 bases from J; junction bases left unmatched: 8. CDR3 length: 14 amino acids. Germline V lookup: CDR1 SQVTM, CDR2 ANQGSEA. In nucleotides, the CDR3 is TGCAGCGGAACCGGACTAGCGGGAGTCGATGAGCAGTTCTTC. Encoded protein: CSGTGLAGVDEQFF.

The chain joins TRBV28 to TRBJ1-5; 8 nucleotides match TRBD1. Germline CDR1 MDHEN, CDR2 SYDVKM. The CDR3 extends over 16 amino acids. The ends lost 4 bases at V and 6 bases at J; junction bases unmatched: 11. DNA of the CDR3: TGTGCCAGCAGTTCGAGTCGACAGGGGACGATTCAGCCCCAGCATTTT. Translating it yields CASSSSRQGTIQPQHF.

The J gene is TRBJ2-3, the V gene TRBV5-4; 8 bases agree with TRBD1. The CDR3 totals 15 residues. The J segment lost 4 bases and the V segment lost 4 bases, leaving 8 bases of the junction unmatched. CDR1 SGHNT and CDR2 YYREEE come from the germline V gene (reference sequence). The CDR3 DNA reads as TGTGCCAGCAGCGCCGGGGACAGGTCGTCAGATACGCAGTATTTT. Protein: CASSAGDRSSDTQYF.

The chain links TRBV24-1 to TRBJ2-1; TRBD2 agrees at 7 bases. This CDR3 is built from 13 residues. Per the germline V gene, CDR1 is KGHDR and CDR2 is SFDVKD. Trimming at V came to 5 bases and at J to 11 bases, leaving 8 bases not matched to a gene. The CDR3 protein is CATSAPGGTKQFF. CDR3 coding DNA: TGTGCCACCAGTGCCCCTGGAGGGACTAAGCAGTTCTTC.

This chain uses TRBV5-1 with TRBJ1-1; 7 nucleotides agree with TRBD1. CDR1 and CDR2 (germline): SGHRS, YFSETQ. The trim removed 6 bases at V and 3 bases at J, leaving 14 bases unmatched. This CDR3 comprises 16 residues. CDR3 bases: TGCGCCAGCAAAACGGGACAGCCCGGATCGTACACTGAAGCTTTCTTT. It is translated as CASKTGQPGSYTEAFF.

This chain uses TRBV2 with TRBJ1-1, with TRBD1 matching over 8 bases. Germline CDR1 reads SNHLY; CDR2 reads FYNNEI. Trimming removed 9 bases from V and 1 base from J; junction bases left unmatched: 10. The CDR3 loop spans 15 amino acids. The CDR3 DNA sequence: TGTGCCAGTTCCGGACAGGGAAATGGGAACACTGAAGCTTTCTTT. Translating it yields CASSGQGNGNTEAFF.

V gene TRBV15 combines with J gene TRBJ2-1, with 9 bases identical to TRBD2. The V and J ends lost 0 bases and 3 bases, in that order; junction bases with no gene match: 3. The CDR3 has 16 amino acids. Germline CDR1 LNHNV, CDR2 YYDKDF (reference sequence). The CDR3, as DNA: TGTGCCACCAGCAGAGATCCAGCGGGAGGCTACAATGAGCAGTTCTTC. Translated, it gives CATSRDPAGGYNEQFF.

The V gene is TRBV7-2, the J gene TRBJ2-3; 7 bases map to TRBD1. The CDR3 has 16 amino acids. V trimming: 5 bases; J trimming: 1 base; junction bases outside the gene matches: 9. CDR1 and CDR2 (germline): SGHTA, FQGNSA. This CDR3 reads CASSATGTARTDTQYF. CDR3 in DNA: TGTGCCAGCAGCGCGACCGGGACAGCGCGCACAGATACGCAGTATTTT.

J is TRBJ2-7 and V is TRBV4-3, with TRBD2 matching 10 bases. Germline V gene data show CDR1 as LGHNA and CDR2 as YSLEER. The CDR3 loop spans 14 amino acids. V lost 8 bases and J lost 2; bases outside the gene matches: 6. The CDR3 DNA follows: TGCGCCAGCCTAGGACTAGCGGCAGCCTACGAGCAGTACTTC. Its protein is CASLGLAAAYEQYF.

CDR3 loop: CASSPRQVSNYGYTF. The CDR3 DNA is TGTGCCAGTAGTCCGCGACAGGTATCTAACTATGGCTACACCTTC. The chain links TRBV19 to TRBJ1-2; TRBD1 is a possible D gene (6 bases). Trimming stripped 5 bases from V and 0 bases from J, with 13 bases between. Germline lookup yields CDR1 LNHDA and CDR2 SQIVND (reference sequence). CDR3 size: 15 residues.

This clone has more than one count but fewer than ten. The chain carries TRBV6-1 and TRBJ2-7; weak D call: TRBD1 (6 bases). This CDR3 region has 14 residues. V was clipped by 2 bases and J by 0 bases, with 8 bases between them. CDR1 and CDR2 from the germline V gene are MNHNS and SASEGT. The chain's CDR3 is CASSEPGHSYEQYF. CDR3 in DNA: TGTGCCAGCAGTGAACCGGGACACTCCTACGAGCAGTACTTC.

V usage is TRBV3-1 (or the pseudogene TRBV3-2) and J usage is TRBJ2-1; D may be TRBD2 (6 bases). Per the germline V gene, CDR1 is LGHDT and CDR2 is YNNKEL (reference sequence). CDR3 length: 16 residues. The V end lost 3 bases, the J end lost 3 bases, and 15 bases lay between the germline ends. Written as DNA, the CDR3 is TGTGCCAGCAGCCAGAGTCGCGGGGATAGCTACAATGAGCAGTTCTTC. This translates into CASSQSRGDSYNEQFF.

This clone was detected only once. The rearrangement joins TRBV2 to TRBJ2-1; D is possibly TRBD2 (5 bases). Germline CDR1 SNHLY, CDR2 FYNNEI. The CDR3 has 13 residues. Trimming stripped 4 bases from V and 6 bases from J, with 10 bases between. DNA for the CDR3: TGTGCCAGCAGTGGAGGGTTGTCCAATGAGCAGTTCTTC. Its protein product is CASSGGLSNEQFF.

V gene TRBV27 combines with J gene TRBJ2-6, with 9 bases matching TRBD1. The trim removed 8 bases at V and 2 bases at J, leaving 10 bases unmatched. The CDR3 has 17 residues. Germline V gene data show CDR1 as MNHEY and CDR2 as SMNVEV (reference sequence). CDR3 sequence reads: CASRRSRDRAGANVLTF. Written as DNA, the CDR3 is TGTGCCAGCCGACGGTCCCGGGACAGGGCTGGGGCCAACGTCCTGACTTTC.

The rearrangement links TRBV30 to TRBJ2-7; weak D call: TRBD2 (5 bases). From germline, CDR1 is GTSNPN and CDR2 SVGIG (reference sequence). Deletions cut 2 bases from V and 10 bases from J, with 15 bases between. The CDR3 is 12 amino acids. The CDR3 loop reads CAWSLYTSHQYF. The CDR3 DNA reads TGTGCCTGGAGTCTATACACTAGTCACCAGTACTTC.

The chain has TRBV2 and TRBJ2-3; possible D gene TRBD2, 6 bases. The CDR3 length is 15 residues. V gave up 5 bases and J gave up 2 bases, with 14 bases separating them. Germline values: CDR1 SNHLY, CDR2 FYNNEI. The CDR3 bases are TGTGCCAGCAGTCCGAAGGCGGGAAACACAGATACGCAGTATTTT. Translation: CASSPKAGNTDTQYF.

This chain links TRBV10-2 with TRBJ2-1; 14 bases match TRBD2. The CDR3 covers 17 residues. In germline, CDR1 is WSHSY, CDR2 SAAADI. V lost 0 bases, J lost 8 bases, and 6 bases stayed unmatched. DNA for the CDR3: TGCGCCAGCAGTGAGTCAACCGGGACTAGCGGGAGATATGAGCAGTTCTTC. It codes for CASSESTGTSGRYEQFF.

The chain carries TRBV19 and TRBJ2-7; 8 bases match TRBD1. The V and J ends lost 5 bases and 6 bases, in that order; junction bases with no gene match: 6. CDR3 length: 13 amino acids. In germline, CDR1 is LNHDA, CDR2 SQIVND (reference sequence). The CDR3 DNA follows: TGTGCCAGTAGTTTCGGACAGGGAGGCGAGCAGTACTTC. It specifies CASSFGQGGEQYF.

J is TRBJ1-2 and V is TRBV24-1; the match to TRBD1 covers 7 bases. Germline assignment: CDR1 KGHDR and CDR2 SFDVKD. V lost 4 bases and J lost 8; bases outside the gene matches: 6. The CDR3 has 13 residues. This chain's CDR3 is CATSEMTGLGYTF. The DNA for the CDR3 is TGTGCCACCAGTGAAATGACAGGGTTGGGCTACACCTTC.

The chain has TRBV13 and TRBJ2-3, with 8 bases lining up with TRBD2. Trimming took 0 bases from V and 7 from J; bases not matched to a gene: 6. CDR3 length equals 15 residues. The germline V gene has CDR1 PRHDT and CDR2 FYEKMQ (reference sequence). The CDR3 DNA sequence: TGTGCCAGCAGCTTAGGAGTAGCGGGACTTTATACGCAGTATTTT. This sequence encodes CASSLGVAGLYTQYF.